These 8 T cell receptor beta chains originate from one sample sequenced in a study of T-cell reconstitution after alpha-beta-depleted transplantation in children. The library targeted TCRbeta and was prepared with unique molecular identifiers. TCRdb independently ran MiXCR on the PCR reads; one entry per CDR3 protein. The table records 200,000 or so distinct CDR3 sequences, 5% to 7.5% of them present only once. Here the sequenced sample was PBMCs, taken before TCRalphabeta/CD19-depleted stem cell transplant. The receptors were gathered from a girl less than two years old with combined immunodeficiency, due to receive a stem cell transplant.

This clonotype was found many times. The chain employs TRBV6-2 or TRBV6-3 and TRBJ2-7; D unclear. CDR3 size: 12 residues. V dropped 5 bases and J dropped 5 bases, with 10 bases sitting between them. Looked up from germline, CDR1 is MNHEY and CDR2 is SVGEGT. The CDR3 nucleotides read TGTGCCAGCAGTACCGCCCCGGACGAGCAGTACTTC. Its protein is CASSTAPDEQYF.

This clonotype was detected many times. The chain employs TRBV28 and TRBJ2-5, with 8 bases that match TRBD1. The CDR3 extends over 13 amino acids. Germline values: CDR1 MDHEN, CDR2 SYDVKM. After removal of 8 bases from V and 2 bases from J, the junction contained 4 bases not matched to a gene. CDR3 sequence (DNA): TGTGCCAGCTTAACAGGGGGGCAAGAGACCCAGTACTTC. This translates into CASLTGGQETQYF. Looking up the rest from reference TRBV28 and TRBJ2-5 gives the full variable domain: DVKVTQSSRYLVKRTGEKVFLECVQDMDHENMFWYRQDPGLGLRLIYFSYDVKMKEKGDIPEGYSVSREKKERFSLILESASTNQTSMYLCASLTGGQETQYFGPGTRLLVL.

A few counts support this clonotype. The gene calls are TRBV11-2 and TRBJ2-3; D remains unclear. The CDR3 runs 12 residues. Germline V gene lookup returns CDR1 SGHAT and CDR2 FQNNGV. V was pared by 1 base and J by 4 bases, with 3 bases between. CDR3 DNA: TGTGCCAGCAGCTTAGTGTCAGATACGCAGTATTTT. This sequence encodes CASSLVSDTQYF.

The chain recombines TRBV20-1 with TRBJ2-1; TRBD2 aligns across 7 bases. The CDR3 length is 17 residues. Germline V gives CDR1 DFQATT, CDR2 SNEGSKA (reference sequence). CDR3 coding DNA: TGCTGCGCTAGAGATGGAGGGAGGGCCCTCTTCTACAATGAGCAGTTCTTC. This gives the protein CCARDGGRALFYNEQFF.

This clonotype was counted many times. The chain has TRBV12-3 or TRBV12-4 and TRBJ2-5; 9 bases fit TRBD1. The CDR3 runs to 15 residues. The V and J ends lost 7 bases and 5 bases, in that order; junction bases with no gene match: 11. CDR3: CASNLSGQGGETQYF. The CDR3 region has the DNA TGTGCCAGCAATCTTTCGGGACAGGGCGGGGAGACCCAGTACTTC.

The chain uses TRBV29-1 and TRBJ1-1; possible D gene TRBD1, 6 bases. Trimming stripped 6 bases from V and 0 bases from J, with 17 bases between. Per the germline V gene, CDR1 is SQVTM and CDR2 is ANQGSEA. The CDR3 is made up of 15 amino acids. The CDR3: CSVGTGKFMNTEAFF. The DNA of the CDR3 is TGCAGCGTGGGTACAGGGAAATTCATGAACACTGAAGCTTTCTTT.

This clonotype was counted only a few times. The chain uses TRBV2 and TRBJ2-2, with TRBD2 matching 8 bases. Germline CDR1 reads SNHLY; CDR2 reads FYNNEI. The length of the CDR3 is 14 residues. The V and J ends lost 8 bases and 5 bases, in that order; junction bases with no gene match: 7. The CDR3 DNA sequence: TGTGCCAGCGAGAGCGGGAGACGAACCGGGGAGCTGTTTTTT. This translates into CASESGRRTGELFF.

This clonotype was counted many times. This chain connects TRBV11-2 to TRBJ2-5; D is unresolved. V shed 1 base and J shed 2 bases, with 14 bases lying between them. There are 16 residues in the CDR3. CDR1 and CDR2 from the germline V gene are SGHAT and FQNNGV. For the CDR3, the DNA is TGTGCCAGCAGCTTAGGGGCCCGATTGGGGCAAGAGACCCAGTACTTC. Translated: CASSLGARLGQETQYF.